Detailed here is one T cell receptor beta chain. Antigen: not known. Alongside a J-beta primer mix, a sample-barcoded 5' primer served in a second PCR lasting about 7 to 12 cycles. Every molecule of cDNA carried a tag from a template-switch adaptor with 12 random nucleotides. TCRdb reanalysed the 5' RACE reads using MiXCR and keeps one entry per CDR3 protein. The sample lists approximately 1,700,000 distinct CDR3 sequences; roughly two fifths were seen once. This record comes from a study of blood T cells in healthy people across ages. Findings and caveats of the study: The diversity estimates, figures obtained from one million T cells, were considered underestimates.

Sequenced material: blood. This receptor was taken from a human donor in good health.

The CDR3, as DNA: TGCGCCAGCAGCTTGTCGTCGGGATTCTGCCAAGAGACCCAGTACTTC. Its protein product is CASSLSSGFCQETQYF. This chain uses TRBV5-1 with TRBJ2-5, with TRBD2 as a possible D gene (5 bases). Trimming pared 1 base from V and 1 base from J, leaving 14 bases between. The germline V gene encodes CDR1 SGHRS and CDR2 YFSETQ. This CDR3 spans 16 amino acids.